This T cell receptor (beta chain) came from a study of metastatic and nonmetastatic thyroid tumors. Study background: Malignant and benign thyroid patients had repertoires compared in peripheral blood and tumor or nodule tissue. Overall study results and limits: Across blood and tumor, TCR beta diversity in malignant thyroid tumors was reportedly significantly higher than in benign nodules.

Thyroid surgery was preceded by no treatment in any patient. This clone was detected many times. Its antigen is currently unknown. The CDR3 consists of 16 residues. Trimming left V 1 base short and J 0 bases short, with 10 bases between. Germline V gene lookup returns CDR1 SGHNT and CDR2 YENEEA. From the PCR reads, TCRdb re-called clones with MiXCR. The sample lists approximately 86,000 clones; around 12% were seen once. The V call is TRBV11-3, the J call TRBJ1-3; D may be TRBD1 (5 bases). The specimen sequenced was tumor tissue. This TCR was recovered from a female donor with papillary thyroid cancer or a benign thyroid nodule (not recorded which). Some clones in this sample may be carry-over from other donors' samples. This CDR3 reads CASSLGDRYSGNTIYF. CDR3 DNA: TGTGCCAGCAGCTTAGGGGACCGTTACTCTGGAAACACCATATATTTT.